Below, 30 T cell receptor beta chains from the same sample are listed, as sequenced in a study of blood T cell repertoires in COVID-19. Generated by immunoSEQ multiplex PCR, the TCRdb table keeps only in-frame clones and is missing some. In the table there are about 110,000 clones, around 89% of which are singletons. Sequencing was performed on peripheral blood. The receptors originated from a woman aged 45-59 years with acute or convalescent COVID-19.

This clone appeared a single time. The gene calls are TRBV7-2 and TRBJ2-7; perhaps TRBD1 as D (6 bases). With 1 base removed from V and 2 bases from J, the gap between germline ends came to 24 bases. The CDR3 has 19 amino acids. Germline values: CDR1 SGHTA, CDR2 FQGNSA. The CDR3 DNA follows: TGTGCCAGCAGCTTAGGGTACAGGAAAGATAGGACAGAAGCCTACGAGCAGTACTTC. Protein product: CASSLGYRKDRTEAYEQYF.

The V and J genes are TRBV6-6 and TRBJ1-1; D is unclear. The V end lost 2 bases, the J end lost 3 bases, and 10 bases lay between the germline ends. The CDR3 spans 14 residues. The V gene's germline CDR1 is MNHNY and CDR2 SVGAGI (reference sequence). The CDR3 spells CASSYRVTDTEAFF. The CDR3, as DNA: TGTGCCAGCAGTTACCGTGTAACGGACACTGAAGCTTTCTTT.

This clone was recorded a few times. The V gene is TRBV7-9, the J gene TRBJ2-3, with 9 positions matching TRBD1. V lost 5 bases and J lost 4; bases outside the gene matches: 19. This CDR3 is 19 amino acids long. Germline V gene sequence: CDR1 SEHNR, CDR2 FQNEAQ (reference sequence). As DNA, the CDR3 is TGTGCCAGCAGCCAGGGGGGGTTTAATCGGGACAGGGTTCCAGATACGCAGTATTTT. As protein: CASSQGGFNRDRVPDTQYF.

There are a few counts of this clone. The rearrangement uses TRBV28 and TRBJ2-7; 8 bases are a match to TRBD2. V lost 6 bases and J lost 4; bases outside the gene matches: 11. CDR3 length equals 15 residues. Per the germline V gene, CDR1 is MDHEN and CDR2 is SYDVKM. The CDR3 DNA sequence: TGTGCCAGCAGCTTTCCTAGCGCGGGAGGATACGAGCAGTACTTC. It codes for CASSFPSAGGYEQYF.

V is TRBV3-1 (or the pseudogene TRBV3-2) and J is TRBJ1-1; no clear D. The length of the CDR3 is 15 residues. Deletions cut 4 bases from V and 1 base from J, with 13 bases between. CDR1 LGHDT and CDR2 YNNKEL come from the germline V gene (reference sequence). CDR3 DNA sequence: TGTGCCAGCAGCCCAAACCCGGGAAAGAACACTGAAGCTTTCTTT. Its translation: CASSPNPGKNTEAFF.

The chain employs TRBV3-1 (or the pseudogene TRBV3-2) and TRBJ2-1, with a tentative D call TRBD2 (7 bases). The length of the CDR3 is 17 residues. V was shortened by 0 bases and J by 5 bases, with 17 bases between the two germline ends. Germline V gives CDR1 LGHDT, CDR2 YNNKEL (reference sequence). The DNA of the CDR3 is TGTGCCAGCAGCCAAGAGGGGGGGCTAGCGACTCACAATGAGCAGTTCTTC. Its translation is CASSQEGGLATHNEQFF.

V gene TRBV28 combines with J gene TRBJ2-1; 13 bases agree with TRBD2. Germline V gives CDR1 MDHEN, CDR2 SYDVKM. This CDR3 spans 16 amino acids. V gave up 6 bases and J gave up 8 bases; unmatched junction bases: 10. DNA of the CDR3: TGTGCCAGCAGGTTAACACTAGCGGGAGGGCAGGATGAGCAGTTCTTC. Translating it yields CASRLTLAGGQDEQFF.

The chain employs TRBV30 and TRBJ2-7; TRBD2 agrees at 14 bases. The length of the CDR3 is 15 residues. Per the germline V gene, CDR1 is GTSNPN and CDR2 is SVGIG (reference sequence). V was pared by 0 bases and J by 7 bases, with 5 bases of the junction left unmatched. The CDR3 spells CAWSVLGTSGSEQYF. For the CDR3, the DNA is TGTGCCTGGAGTGTATTAGGGACTAGCGGGAGTGAGCAGTACTTC.

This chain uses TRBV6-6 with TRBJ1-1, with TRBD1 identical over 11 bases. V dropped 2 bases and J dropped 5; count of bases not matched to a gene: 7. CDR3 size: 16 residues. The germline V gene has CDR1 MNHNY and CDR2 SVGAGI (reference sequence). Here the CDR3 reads CASSYKTGTGGTEAFF. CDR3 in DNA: TGTGCCAGCAGTTACAAAACCGGGACAGGGGGGACTGAAGCTTTCTTT.

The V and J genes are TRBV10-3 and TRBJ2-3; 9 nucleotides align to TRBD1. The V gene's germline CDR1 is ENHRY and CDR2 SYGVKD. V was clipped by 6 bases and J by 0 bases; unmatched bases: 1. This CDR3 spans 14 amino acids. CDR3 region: CAIRGTGSTDTQYF. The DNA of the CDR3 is TGTGCCATCAGGGGGACAGGGAGCACAGATACGCAGTATTTT.

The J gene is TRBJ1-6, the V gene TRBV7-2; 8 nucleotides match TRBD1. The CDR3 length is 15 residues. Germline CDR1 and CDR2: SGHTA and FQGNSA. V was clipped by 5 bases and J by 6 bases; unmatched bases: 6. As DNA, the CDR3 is TGTGCCAGCAGCCGGATGACAGGGGCTAATTCACCCCTCCACTTT. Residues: CASSRMTGANSPLHF.

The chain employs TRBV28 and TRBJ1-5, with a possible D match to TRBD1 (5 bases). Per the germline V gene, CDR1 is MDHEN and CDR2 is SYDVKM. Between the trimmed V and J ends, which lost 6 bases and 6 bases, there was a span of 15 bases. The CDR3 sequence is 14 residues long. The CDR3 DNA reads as TGTGCCAGCAGGTTGCCGCAGGACATTCAGCCCCAGCATTTT. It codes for CASRLPQDIQPQHF.

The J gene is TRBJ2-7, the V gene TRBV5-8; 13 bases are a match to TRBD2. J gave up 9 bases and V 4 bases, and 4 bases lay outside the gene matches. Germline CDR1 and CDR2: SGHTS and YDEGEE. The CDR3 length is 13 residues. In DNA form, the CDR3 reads TGTGCCAGCAGCCCCGGACTAGCGGGAGTGCAGTACTTC. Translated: CASSPGLAGVQYF.

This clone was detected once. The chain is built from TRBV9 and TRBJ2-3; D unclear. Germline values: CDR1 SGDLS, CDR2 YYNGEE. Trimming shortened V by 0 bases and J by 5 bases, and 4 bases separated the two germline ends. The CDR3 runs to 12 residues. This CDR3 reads CASSVGGDTQYF. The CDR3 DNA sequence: TGTGCCAGCAGCGTAGGAGGAGATACGCAGTATTTT.

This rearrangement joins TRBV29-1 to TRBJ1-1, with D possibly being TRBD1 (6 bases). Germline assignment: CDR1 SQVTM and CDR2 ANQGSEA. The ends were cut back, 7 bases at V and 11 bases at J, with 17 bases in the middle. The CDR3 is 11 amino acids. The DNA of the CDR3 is TGCAGCGGAGGGGGTAGCACGGCCGCTTTCTTT. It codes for CSGGGSTAAFF.

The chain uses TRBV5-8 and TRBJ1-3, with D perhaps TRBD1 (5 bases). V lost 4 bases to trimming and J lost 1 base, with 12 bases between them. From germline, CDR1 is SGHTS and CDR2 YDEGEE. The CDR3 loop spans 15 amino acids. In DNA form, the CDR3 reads TGTGCCAGCAGCCCCCGGGGGGTTTCTGGAAACACCATATATTTT. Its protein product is CASSPRGVSGNTIYF. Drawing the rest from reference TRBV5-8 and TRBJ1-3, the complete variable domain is EAGVTQSPTHLIKTRGQQATLRCSPISGHTSVYWYQQALGLGLQFLLWYDEGEERNRGNFPPRFSGRQFPNYSSELNVNALELEDSALYLCASSPRGVSGNTIYFGEGSWLTVV.

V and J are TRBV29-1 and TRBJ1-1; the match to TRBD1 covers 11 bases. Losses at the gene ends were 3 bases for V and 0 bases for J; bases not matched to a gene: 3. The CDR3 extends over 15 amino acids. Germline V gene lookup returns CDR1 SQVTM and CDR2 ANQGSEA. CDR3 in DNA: TGCAGCGTTGATAAGGGACAGGGGGTGAACACTGAAGCTTTCTTT. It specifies CSVDKGQGVNTEAFF.

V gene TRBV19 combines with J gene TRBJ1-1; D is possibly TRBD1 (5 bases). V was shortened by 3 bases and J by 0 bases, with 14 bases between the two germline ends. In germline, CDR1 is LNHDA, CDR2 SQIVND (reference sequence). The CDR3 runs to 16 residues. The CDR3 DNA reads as TGTGCCAGTAGTATTGGGGCAGCAATTATGAACACTGAAGCTTTCTTT. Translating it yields CASSIGAAIMNTEAFF.

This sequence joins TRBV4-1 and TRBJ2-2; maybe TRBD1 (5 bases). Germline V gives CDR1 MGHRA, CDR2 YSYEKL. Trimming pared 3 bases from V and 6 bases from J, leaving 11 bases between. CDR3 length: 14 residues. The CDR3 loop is CASSHRESAGELFF. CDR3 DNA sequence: TGCGCCAGCAGCCACAGGGAATCTGCCGGGGAGCTGTTTTTT.

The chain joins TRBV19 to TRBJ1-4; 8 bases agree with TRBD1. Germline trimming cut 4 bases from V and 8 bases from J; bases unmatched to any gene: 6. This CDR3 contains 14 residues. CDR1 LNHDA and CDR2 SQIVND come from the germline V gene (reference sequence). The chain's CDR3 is CASSTGGAGEKLFF. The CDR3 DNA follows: TGTGCCAGTAGTACAGGGGGCGCAGGAGAAAAACTGTTTTTT.

The CDR3 DNA follows: TGTGCCAGTACTAGGGGGACAGGGAGCTCTGGAAACACCATATATTTT. This sequence encodes CASTRGTGSSGNTIYF. The chain couples TRBV19 to TRBJ1-3, with TRBD1 identical over 9 bases. The V and J ends lost 7 bases and 0 bases, in that order; junction bases with no gene match: 7. There are 16 residues in the CDR3. Germline V CDR1 and CDR2: LNHDA, SQIVND (reference sequence).

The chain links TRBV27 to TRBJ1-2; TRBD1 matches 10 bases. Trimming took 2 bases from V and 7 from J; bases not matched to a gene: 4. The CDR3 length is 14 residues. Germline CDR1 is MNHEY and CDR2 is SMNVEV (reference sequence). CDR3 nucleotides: TGTGCCAGCAGTTTAGGGACAGGGGACAGTGGCTACACCTTC. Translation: CASSLGTGDSGYTF.

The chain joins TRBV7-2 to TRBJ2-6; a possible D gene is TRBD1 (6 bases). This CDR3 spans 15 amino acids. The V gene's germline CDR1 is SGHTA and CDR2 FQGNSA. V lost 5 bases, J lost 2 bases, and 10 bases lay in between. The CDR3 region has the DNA TGTGCCAGCAGCCTAGGACAGCCTGGGGCCAACGTCCTGACTTTC. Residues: CASSLGQPGANVLTF.

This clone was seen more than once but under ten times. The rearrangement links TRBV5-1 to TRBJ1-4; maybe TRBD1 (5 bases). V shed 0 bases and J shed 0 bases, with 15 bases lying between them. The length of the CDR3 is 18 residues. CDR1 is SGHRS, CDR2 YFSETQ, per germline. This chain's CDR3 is CASSLEKGPQSTNEKLFF. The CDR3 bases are TGCGCCAGCAGCTTGGAGAAGGGGCCCCAATCAACTAATGAAAAACTGTTTTTT.

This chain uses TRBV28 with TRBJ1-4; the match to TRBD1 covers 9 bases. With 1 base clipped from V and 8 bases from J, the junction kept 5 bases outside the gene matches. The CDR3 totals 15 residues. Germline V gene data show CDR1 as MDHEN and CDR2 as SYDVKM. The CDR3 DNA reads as TGTGCCAGCAGTTTATCACAGGGGGCGCGGGAAAAACTGTTTTTT. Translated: CASSLSQGAREKLFF.

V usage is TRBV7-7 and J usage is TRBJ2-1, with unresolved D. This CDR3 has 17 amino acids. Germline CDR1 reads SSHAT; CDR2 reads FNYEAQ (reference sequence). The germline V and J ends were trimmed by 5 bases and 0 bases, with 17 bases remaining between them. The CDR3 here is CASSRDFYPISYNEQFF. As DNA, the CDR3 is TGTGCCAGCAGCCGCGACTTTTACCCCATCTCCTACAATGAGCAGTTCTTC.

Here the CDR3 DNA reads TGTGCCAGTAAGGGGGACAGGGGCAATCAGCCCCAGCATTTT. It is translated as CASKGDRGNQPQHF. The V gene is TRBV19, the J gene TRBJ1-5; 9 positions agree with TRBD1. Germline CDR1 and CDR2: LNHDA and SQIVND (reference sequence). The V and J ends lost 7 bases and 2 bases, in that order; junction bases with no gene match: 3. There are 14 residues in the CDR3.

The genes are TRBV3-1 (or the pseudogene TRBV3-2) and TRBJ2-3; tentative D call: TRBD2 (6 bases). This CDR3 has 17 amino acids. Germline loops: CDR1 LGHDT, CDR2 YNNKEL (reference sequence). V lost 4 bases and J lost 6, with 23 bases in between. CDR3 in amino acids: CASSPGGRYRALDTQYF. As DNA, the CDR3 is TGTGCCAGCAGCCCTGGAGGGAGGTACCGAGCCCTCGATACGCAGTATTTT.

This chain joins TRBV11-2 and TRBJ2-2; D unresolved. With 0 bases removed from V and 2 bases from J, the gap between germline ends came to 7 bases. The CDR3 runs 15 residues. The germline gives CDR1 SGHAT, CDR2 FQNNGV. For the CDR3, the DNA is TGTGCCAGCAGCTTAGATCCGAGTAACACCGGGGAGCTGTTTTTT. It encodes CASSLDPSNTGELFF.

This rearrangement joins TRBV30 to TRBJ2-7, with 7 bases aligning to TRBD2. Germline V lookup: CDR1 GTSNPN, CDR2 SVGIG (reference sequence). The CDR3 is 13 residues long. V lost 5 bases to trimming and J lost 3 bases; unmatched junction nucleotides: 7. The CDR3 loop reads CAWEVGGSYEQYF. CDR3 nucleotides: TGTGCCTGGGAGGTCGGCGGGAGCTACGAGCAGTACTTC.